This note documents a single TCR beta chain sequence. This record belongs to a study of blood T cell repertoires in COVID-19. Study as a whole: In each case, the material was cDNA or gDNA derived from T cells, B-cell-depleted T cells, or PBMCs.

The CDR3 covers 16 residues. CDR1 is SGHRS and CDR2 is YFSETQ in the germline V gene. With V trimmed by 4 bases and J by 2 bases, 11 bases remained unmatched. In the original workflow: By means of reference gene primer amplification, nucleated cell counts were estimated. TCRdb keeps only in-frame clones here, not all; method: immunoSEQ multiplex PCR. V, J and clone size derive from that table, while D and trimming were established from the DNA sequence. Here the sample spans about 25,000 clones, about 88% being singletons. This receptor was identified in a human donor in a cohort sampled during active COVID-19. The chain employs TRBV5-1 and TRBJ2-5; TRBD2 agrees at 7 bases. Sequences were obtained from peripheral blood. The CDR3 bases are TGCGCCAGCAGCACGGGCGGCGGGGGAGGGCAAGAGACCCAGTACTTC. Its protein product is CASSTGGGGGQETQYF.